This is a list of T cell receptor beta chains from one sample in a study of identical twins. Via MiXCR, TCRdb re-called the 5' RACE reads, giving one row per CDR3 protein. This table has some 760,000 distinct CDR3 sequences, 15% to 20% appearing once. The same specimen was also included in a second study, on T cells expressing NK-cell markers.

The sequencing sample was made of PBMCs. The receptors shown here come from a woman aged 18 to 35 in good health. Each CDR3 is given with its conserved first and last residue. A D gene is named only where the DNA matches it firmly. The size of a clone is reported for some rows only, either as once, few or many, or as a class for expanded clones.

D,J,length,size,V,DNA,CDR3
TRBD1,TRBJ2-1,16,few,TRBV12-3/TRBV12-4,TGTGCCAGCAGTCAGCGGCCGGGACAGGGGGACAATGAGCAGTTCTTC,CASSQRPGQGDNEQFF
.,TRBJ1-2,13,once,TRBV20-1,TGCAGTGCTAGAGATCTGACGGTCTATGGCTACACCTTC,CSARDLTVYGYTF
TRBD1,TRBJ2-7,12,few,TRBV6-5,TGTGCCAGCAGACAGGGGACCCTCGAGCAGTACTTC,CASRQGTLEQYF
TRBD2,TRBJ2-3,14,.,TRBV4-2,TGTGCCAGCAGCCGCGGAGAGGGTACGGGGGGGCCGTATTTT,CASSRGEGTGGPYF
.,TRBJ1-2,13,many,TRBV12-3/TRBV12-4,TGTGCCAGCAGTTTTACGACGGTGGAGGGCTACACCTTC,CASSFTTVEGYTF
.,TRBJ1-2,14,.,TRBV12-3/TRBV12-4,TGTGCCAGCAGCCATTCAGTCCTCCCCTATGGCTACACCTTC,CASSHSVLPYGYTF
.,TRBJ2-5,15,few,TRBV5-1,TGCGCCAGCAGCGGAGGACGGTTCAATCAAGAGACCCAGTACTTC,CASSGGRFNQETQYF
.,TRBJ2-1,19,few,TRBV21-1,TGTGCCAGCAGCAAAGATACCGGACTAGCGGGACCCCTTGACAATGAGCAGTTCTTC,CASSKDTGLAGPLDNEQFF
TRBD2,TRBJ2-5,16,few,TRBV12-3/TRBV12-4,TGTGCCAGCAGCCGAGGACTAGCGGGGTTCTTAGAGACCCAGTACTTC,CASSRGLAGFLETQYF
TRBD1,TRBJ2-2,13,few,TRBV6-6,TGTGCCACCTACCGAACAGGGGCCGGGGAGCTGTTTTTT,CATYRTGAGELFF
.,TRBJ2-7,14,few,TRBV18,TGTGCCAGCTCACCCCGCCGGCGCTCCTACGAGCAGTACTTC,CASSPRRRSYEQYF
.,TRBJ1-6,13,.,TRBV20-1,TGCAGTGCTCTTGAGGGTTTCAATTCACCCCTCCACTTT,CSALEGFNSPLHF
.,TRBJ2-5,14,few,TRBV7-9,TGTGCCAGCAGCTTCTCGTTAAATGAAGAGACCCAGTACTTC,CASSFSLNEETQYF
TRBD1,TRBJ2-2,15,.,TRBV7-6,TGTGCCAGCAGCCGTGGGACAGTTCTATCCGGGGAGCTGTTTTTT,CASSRGTVLSGELFF
TRBD2,TRBJ2-7,15,.,TRBV7-2,TGTGCCAGCAGCACGACTAGCGGGGGCCACTACGAGCAGTACTTC,CASSTTSGGHYEQYF
TRBD1,TRBJ1-1,15,.,TRBV12-3/TRBV12-4,TGTGCCAGCAGTCACCGAGGGACAGGGATAACTGAAGCTTTCTTT,CASSHRGTGITEAFF
.,TRBJ2-7,14,few,TRBV3-1,TGTGCCAGCAGCCAAGATTCCCGTAATTACGAGCAGTACTTC,CASSQDSRNYEQYF
.,TRBJ2-1,15,.,TRBV5-6,TGTGCCAGCAGCTTGCTCAGAGGAGGTTACAATGAGCAGTTCTTC,CASSLLRGGYNEQFF
.,TRBJ2-7,14,many,TRBV20-1,TGCAGTGCGGAACTGTGGGGGCACTCCTACGAGCAGTACTTC,CSAELWGHSYEQYF
TRBD1,TRBJ1-1,16,few,TRBV6-5,TGTGCCAGCAGTTCGCCGGGACAGGGGCTGGGCACTGAAGCTTTCTTT,CASSSPGQGLGTEAFF
TRBD1,TRBJ2-1,17,.,TRBV12-3/TRBV12-4,TGTGCCAGCTGGGCCCCCTCCCACGGACAGGGGTTATACGAGCAGTTCTTC,CASWAPSHGQGLYEQFF
.,TRBJ2-7,14,many,TRBV7-2,TGTGCCAGCAGCTTTGGGGGAACCTCCTACGAGCAGTACTTC,CASSFGGTSYEQYF
TRBD2,TRBJ2-1,13,few,TRBV6-6,TGTGCCAGCAGTCAGAGGACTAGCGATGAGCAGTTCTTC,CASSQRTSDEQFF
.,TRBJ2-7,12,.,TRBV5-1,TGCGCCAGCAACGTCGCTGGCGGCGAGCAGTACTTC,CASNVAGGEQYF
.,TRBJ2-3,16,.,TRBV7-9,TGTGCCAGCAGCCCGTTAGGCGGGGGCCCCACAGATACGCAGTATTTT,CASSPLGGGPTDTQYF
TRBD1,TRBJ1-5,14,.,TRBV6-1,TGTGCCAGCAGTGGGGACAGAGACAATCAGCCCCAGCATTTT,CASSGDRDNQPQHF
TRBD2,TRBJ2-3,17,few,TRBV5-1,TGCGCCAGCAGCTTGGCCGTGGCGGGGGATAGCACAGATACGCAGTATTTT,CASSLAVAGDSTDTQYF
TRBD1,TRBJ2-6,15,few,TRBV10-3,TGTGCCATCAGCTATACAGGGGATGGGGCCAACGTCCTGACTTTC,CAISYTGDGANVLTF
.,TRBJ1-3,12,.,TRBV12-3/TRBV12-4,TGTGCCAGCAGTTTAGCGCGAAACACCATATATTTT,CASSLARNTIYF
.,TRBJ2-3,19,.,TRBV20-1,TGCAGTGCTAGAGCCCGCGGACGGGGCCCTAAACGCACTACAGATACGCAGTATTTT,CSARARGRGPKRTTDTQYF
TRBD1,TRBJ2-2,15,.,TRBV12-3/TRBV12-4,TGTGCCAGCAGTTTGACAGGGGGATACACCGGGGAGCTGTTTTTT,CASSLTGGYTGELFF
.,TRBJ2-1,15,.,TRBV18,TGTGCCAGCTCACCTCGGGAGAAAGGGTACAATGAGCAGTTCTTC,CASSPREKGYNEQFF
.,TRBJ1-3,14,.,TRBV12-5,TGTGCTAGTGGCGACCTAAGCTCTGGAAACACCATATATTTT,CASGDLSSGNTIYF
.,TRBJ2-7,13,many,TRBV12-3/TRBV12-4,TGTGCCAGCAGTTTAGCGCCTTTTTCCGAGCAGTACTTC,CASSLAPFSEQYF
.,TRBJ2-7,13,many,TRBV7-2,TGTGCCAGCAGCTTATGGTCGTCCTACGAGCAGTACTTC,CASSLWSSYEQYF
.,TRBJ2-7,14,few,TRBV5-5,TGTGCCAGCAGCCAAACAGGGAAAACCTACGAGCAGTACTTC,CASSQTGKTYEQYF
.,TRBJ1-2,14,.,TRBV10-3,TGTGCCATCACGGACGGCCAAGCTAACTATGGCTACACCTTC,CAITDGQANYGYTF
.,TRBJ2-1,12,.,TRBV5-6,TGTGCCAGCAGCTTGGGGGTGACTGAGCAGTTCTTC,CASSLGVTEQFF
.,TRBJ2-1,14,few,TRBV3-1,TGTGCCAGCAGCCAAGGACTAGGAATGGCTGAGCAGTTCTTC,CASSQGLGMAEQFF
.,TRBJ1-5,12,many,TRBV5-6,TGTGCCAGCAGCGGGAGAAATCAGCCCCAGCATTTT,CASSGRNQPQHF
.,TRBJ2-3,14,.,TRBV6-2/TRBV6-3,TGTGCCAGCAGTCGACCTATAAGCACAGATACGCAGTATTTT,CASSRPISTDTQYF
.,TRBJ1-1,13,.,TRBV29-1,TGCAGCGGCGCACCGGGACTGAACACTGAAGCTTTCTTT,CSGAPGLNTEAFF
TRBD2,TRBJ2-5,14,once,TRBV5-6,TGTGCCAGCAGCTTAATAGCGGGATACGAGACCCAGTACTTC,CASSLIAGYETQYF